This record concerns one TCR beta chain sequence. This entry is derived from a study of cytomegalovirus exposure and HLA in healthy donors. 60 Vbeta and 13 Jbeta primers were used in PCR. The data were produced by immunoSEQ multiplex PCR, yet TCRdb's version contains in-frame clones alone and is incomplete. The sample lists more than 120,000 clones, about 84% seen once, with around 6.6% in the top ten. The germline V gene has CDR1 MGHRA and CDR2 YSYEKL. The CDR3 totals 14 residues. V shed 6 bases and J shed 3 bases, with 15 bases lying between them. This chain connects TRBV4-1 to TRBJ2-7, with a tentative D call TRBD1 (5 bases). This TCR was recovered from a woman in her 40s in good health and CMV-seropositive. Sequenced: PBMCs. In DNA form, the CDR3 reads TGCGCCAGCAGTCGGAGCGAGACAGACTACGAGCAGTACTTC. This encodes CASSRSETDYEQYF.